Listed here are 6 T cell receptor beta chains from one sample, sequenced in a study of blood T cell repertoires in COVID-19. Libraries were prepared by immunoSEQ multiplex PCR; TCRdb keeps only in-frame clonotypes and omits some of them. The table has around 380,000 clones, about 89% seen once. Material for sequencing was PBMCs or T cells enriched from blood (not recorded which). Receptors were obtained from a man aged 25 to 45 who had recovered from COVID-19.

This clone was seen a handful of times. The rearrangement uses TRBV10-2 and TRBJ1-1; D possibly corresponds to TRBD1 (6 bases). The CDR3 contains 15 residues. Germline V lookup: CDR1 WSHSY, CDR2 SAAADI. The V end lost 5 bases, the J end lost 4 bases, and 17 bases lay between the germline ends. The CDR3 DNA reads TGCGCCAGCAGTTCTCCAGAAGGGGGAACCACTGAAGCTTTCTTT. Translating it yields CASSSPEGGTTEAFF.

CDR3 nucleotide sequence: TGTGCCAGCAGCCGGAACAGAGCGAACACCGGGGAGCTGTTTTTT. Its protein product is CASSRNRANTGELFF. This chain uses TRBV7-2 with TRBJ2-2; unclear D gene. The germline V gene encodes CDR1 SGHTA and CDR2 FQGNSA. This CDR3 region has 15 residues. V lost 5 bases, J lost 0 bases, and 10 bases lay in between.

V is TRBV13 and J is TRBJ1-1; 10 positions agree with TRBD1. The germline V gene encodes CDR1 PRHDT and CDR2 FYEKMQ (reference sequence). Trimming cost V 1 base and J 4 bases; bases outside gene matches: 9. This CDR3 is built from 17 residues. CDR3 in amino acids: CASSLAFQTGGGTEAFF. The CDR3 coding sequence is TGTGCCAGCAGCTTAGCCTTCCAGACAGGGGGCGGCACTGAAGCTTTCTTT.

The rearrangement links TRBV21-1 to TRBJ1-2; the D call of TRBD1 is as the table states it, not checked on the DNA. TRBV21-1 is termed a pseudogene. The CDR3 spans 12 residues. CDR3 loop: CASTQGPYGYTF. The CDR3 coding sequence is TGTGCCAGCACCCAGGGGCCCTATGGCTACACCTTC.

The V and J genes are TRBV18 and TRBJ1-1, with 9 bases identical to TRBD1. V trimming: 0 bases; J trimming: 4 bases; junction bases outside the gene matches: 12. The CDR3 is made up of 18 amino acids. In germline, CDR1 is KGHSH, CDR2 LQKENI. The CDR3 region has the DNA TGTGCCAGCTCACCACCGAACGGGGACAGGGCATGGAGCACTGAAGCTTTCTTT. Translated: CASSPPNGDRAWSTEAFF. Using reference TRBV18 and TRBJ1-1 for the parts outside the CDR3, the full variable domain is NAGVMQNPRHLVRRRGQEARLRCSPMKGHSHVYWYRQLPEEGLKFMVYLQKENIIDESGMPKERFSAEFPKEGPSILRIQQVVRGDSAAYFCASSPPNGDRAWSTEAFFGQGTRLTVV.

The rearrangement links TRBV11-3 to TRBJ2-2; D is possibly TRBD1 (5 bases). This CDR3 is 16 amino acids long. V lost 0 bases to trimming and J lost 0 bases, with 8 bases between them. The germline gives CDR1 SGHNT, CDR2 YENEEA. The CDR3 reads CASSLDYRSNTGELFF. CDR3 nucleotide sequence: TGTGCCAGCAGCTTAGATTACAGGTCGAACACCGGGGAGCTGTTTTTT.